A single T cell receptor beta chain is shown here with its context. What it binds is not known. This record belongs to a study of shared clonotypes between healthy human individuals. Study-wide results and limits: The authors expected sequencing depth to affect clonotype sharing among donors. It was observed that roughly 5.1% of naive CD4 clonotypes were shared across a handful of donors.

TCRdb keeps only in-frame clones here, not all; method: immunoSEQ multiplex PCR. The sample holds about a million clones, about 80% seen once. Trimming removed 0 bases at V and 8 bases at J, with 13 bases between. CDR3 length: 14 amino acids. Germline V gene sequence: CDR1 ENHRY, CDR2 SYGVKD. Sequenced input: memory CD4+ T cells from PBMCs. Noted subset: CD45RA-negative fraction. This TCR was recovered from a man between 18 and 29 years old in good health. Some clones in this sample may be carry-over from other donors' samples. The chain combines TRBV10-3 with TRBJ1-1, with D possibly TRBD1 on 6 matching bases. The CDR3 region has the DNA TGTGCCATCAGTGAGTCGGGGGCAGGTGAGGAAGCTTTCTTT. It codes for CAISESGAGEEAFF.